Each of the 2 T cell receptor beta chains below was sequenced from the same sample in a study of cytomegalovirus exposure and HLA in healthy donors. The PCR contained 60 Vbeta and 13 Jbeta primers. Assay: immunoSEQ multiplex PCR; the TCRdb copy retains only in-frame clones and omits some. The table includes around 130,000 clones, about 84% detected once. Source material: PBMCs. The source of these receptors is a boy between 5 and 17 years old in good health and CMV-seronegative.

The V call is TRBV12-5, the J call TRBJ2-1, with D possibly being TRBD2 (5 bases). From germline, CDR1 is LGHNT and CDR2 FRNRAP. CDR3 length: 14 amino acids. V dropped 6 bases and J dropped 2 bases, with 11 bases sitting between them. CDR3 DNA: TGTGCTAGTGGCCAGGACGGGACCTACAATGAGCAGTTCTTC. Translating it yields CASGQDGTYNEQFF.

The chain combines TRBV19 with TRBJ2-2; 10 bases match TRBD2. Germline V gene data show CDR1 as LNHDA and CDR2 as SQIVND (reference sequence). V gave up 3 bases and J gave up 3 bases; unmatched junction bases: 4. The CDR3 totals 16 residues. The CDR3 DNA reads TGTGCCAGTAGTATCCTCACTAGCGGGGACACCGGGGAGCTGTTTTTT. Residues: CASSILTSGDTGELFF.